The clone carrying this TCR beta chain was counted between two and nine times. Its antigen remains unidentified. This specimen comes from a study of tumor-infiltrating lymphocytes in primary liver carcinoma. Study in general: Subjects consisted of male and female patients aged 30 to 69 years. Tumor staging was T1-T3 N0M0; sizes spanned roughly 4.2 to 10 cm across. The study's findings and limits: A significantly higher top-250-clone fraction was recorded for tumors than for blood (p = 0.039).

Unmatched junction bases numbered 2, after V lost 7 bases and J lost 7 bases. Germline-derived CDR1 and CDR2 are MDHEN and SYDVKM. The CDR3 runs to 12 residues. The roughly 17-32 mg bulk tissue piece was not sorted before simultaneous RNA and DNA extraction. cDNA specific to TCR beta was made from around 450 ng of total RNA, with a constant-region primer employed for priming. A slightly modified ARM-PCR protocol with three nested multiplex PCR rounds produced these TCR beta libraries. In the first two PCR rounds, TRBV1-TRBV30 forward primers were paired with a C-beta reverse primer, and each round lasted roughly 9 cycles. TCRdb ran MiXCR on the multiplex PCR reads and lists one entry per CDR3 protein. The sample has 95,000 to 150,000 distinct CDR3 sequences, 55% to 75% seen once; the top ten hold about a tenth.

The TCR sequence derives from a woman between 55 and 75 years old with primary liver carcinoma and hepatitis B virus infection. The chain is built from TRBV28 and TRBJ2-2; 8 positions match TRBD2. What was sequenced was liver tumor tissue from sampling region 1. Subset: tumor region T1, superior pole. DNA of the CDR3: TGTGCCAGCACTCGGGAGGGCGGGGAGCTGTTTTTT. It is translated as CASTREGGELFF.